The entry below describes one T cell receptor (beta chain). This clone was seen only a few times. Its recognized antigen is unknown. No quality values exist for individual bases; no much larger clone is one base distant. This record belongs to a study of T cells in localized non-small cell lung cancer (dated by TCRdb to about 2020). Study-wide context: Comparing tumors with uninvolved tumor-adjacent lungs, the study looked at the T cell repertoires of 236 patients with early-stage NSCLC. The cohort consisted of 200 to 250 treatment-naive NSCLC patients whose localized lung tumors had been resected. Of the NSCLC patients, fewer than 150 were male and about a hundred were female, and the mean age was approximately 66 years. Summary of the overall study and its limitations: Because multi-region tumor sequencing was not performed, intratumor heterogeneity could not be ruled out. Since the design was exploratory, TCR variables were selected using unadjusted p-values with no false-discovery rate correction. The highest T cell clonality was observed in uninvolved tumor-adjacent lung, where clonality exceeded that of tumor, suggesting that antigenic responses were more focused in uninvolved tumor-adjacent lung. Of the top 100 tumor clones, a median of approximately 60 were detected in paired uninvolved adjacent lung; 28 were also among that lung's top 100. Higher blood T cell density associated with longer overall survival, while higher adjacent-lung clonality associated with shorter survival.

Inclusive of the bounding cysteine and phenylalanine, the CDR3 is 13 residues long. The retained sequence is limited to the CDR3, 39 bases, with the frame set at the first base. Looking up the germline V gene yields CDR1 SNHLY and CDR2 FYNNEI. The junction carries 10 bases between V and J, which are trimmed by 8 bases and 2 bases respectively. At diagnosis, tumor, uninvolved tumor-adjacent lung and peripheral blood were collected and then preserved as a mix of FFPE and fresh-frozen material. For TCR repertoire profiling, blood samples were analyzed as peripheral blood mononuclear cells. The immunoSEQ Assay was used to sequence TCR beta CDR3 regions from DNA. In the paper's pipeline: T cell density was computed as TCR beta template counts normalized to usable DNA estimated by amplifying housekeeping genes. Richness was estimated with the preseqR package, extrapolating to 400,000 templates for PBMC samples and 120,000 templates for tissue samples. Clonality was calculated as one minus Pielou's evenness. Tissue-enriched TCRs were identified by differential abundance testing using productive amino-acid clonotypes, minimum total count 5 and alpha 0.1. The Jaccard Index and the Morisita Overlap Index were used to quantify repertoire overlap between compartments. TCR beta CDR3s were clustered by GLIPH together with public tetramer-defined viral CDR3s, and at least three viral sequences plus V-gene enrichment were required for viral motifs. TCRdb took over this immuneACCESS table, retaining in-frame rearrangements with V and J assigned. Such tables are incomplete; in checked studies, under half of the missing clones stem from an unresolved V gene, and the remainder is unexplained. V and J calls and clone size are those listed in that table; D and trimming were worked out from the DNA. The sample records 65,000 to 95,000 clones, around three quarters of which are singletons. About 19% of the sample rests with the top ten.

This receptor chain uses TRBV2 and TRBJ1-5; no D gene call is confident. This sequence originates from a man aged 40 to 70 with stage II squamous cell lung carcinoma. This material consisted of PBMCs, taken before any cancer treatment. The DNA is TGTGCCAGCCGCCCTCAGGGCAATCAGCCCCAGCATTTT. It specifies CASRPQGNQPQHF.